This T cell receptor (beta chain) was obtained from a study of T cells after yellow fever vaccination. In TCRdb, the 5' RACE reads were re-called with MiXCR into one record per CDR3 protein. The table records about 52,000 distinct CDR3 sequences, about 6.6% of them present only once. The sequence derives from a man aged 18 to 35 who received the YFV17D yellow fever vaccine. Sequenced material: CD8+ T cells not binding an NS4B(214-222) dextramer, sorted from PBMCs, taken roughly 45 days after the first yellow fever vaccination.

CDR3 DNA sequence: TGTGCCAGCAGTTTGCAGGCCTTAGGGGGCATTCAGTACTTC. Its translation: CASSLQALGGIQYF. The chain links TRBV27 to TRBJ2-4; D might be TRBD1 (6 bases). This CDR3 comprises 14 residues. In germline, CDR1 is MNHEY, CDR2 SMNVEV (reference sequence). Between the trimmed V and J ends, which lost 3 bases and 9 bases, there was a span of 15 bases.